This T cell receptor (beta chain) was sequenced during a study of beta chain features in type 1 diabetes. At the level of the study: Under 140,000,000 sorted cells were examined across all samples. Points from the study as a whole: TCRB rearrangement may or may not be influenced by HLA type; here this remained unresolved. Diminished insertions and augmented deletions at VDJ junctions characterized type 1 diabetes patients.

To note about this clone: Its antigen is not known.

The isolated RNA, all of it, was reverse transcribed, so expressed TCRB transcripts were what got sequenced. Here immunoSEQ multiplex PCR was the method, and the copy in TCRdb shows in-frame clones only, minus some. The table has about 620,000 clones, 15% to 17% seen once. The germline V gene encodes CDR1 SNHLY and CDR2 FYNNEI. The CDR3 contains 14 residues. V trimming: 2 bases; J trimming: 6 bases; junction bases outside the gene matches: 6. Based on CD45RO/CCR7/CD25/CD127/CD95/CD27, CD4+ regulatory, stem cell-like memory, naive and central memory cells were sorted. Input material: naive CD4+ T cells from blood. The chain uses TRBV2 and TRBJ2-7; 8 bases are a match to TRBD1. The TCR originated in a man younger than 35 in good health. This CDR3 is CASSERTGKIEQYF. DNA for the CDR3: TGTGCCAGCAGTGAAAGGACAGGGAAAATCGAGCAGTACTTC.